Listed below are T cell receptor beta chains from one sample, sequenced in a study of human thymus T cells. Profiling relied on immunoSEQ multiplex PCR, and the TCRdb table lists in-frame clones only, not all of them. This sample has some 130,000 clones; around 94% occur once, and the top ten carry 0.024%. Specimen: thymus tissue. The source is a boy younger than two with a congenital heart defect but otherwise immunologically healthy. Both conserved end residues are part of each CDR3. D genes are given only for firm matches. Rows may omit the clone size; those that give it use once, few, many or a size class.

>TRBJ1-4|TRBV28|-|-
CASSFSPKREKLFF
TGTGCCAGCAGTTTCTCCCCTAAGAGGGAAAAACTGTTTTTT
>TRBJ2-3|TRBV6-5|once|TRBD1
CASRIPGQGVDTQYF
TGTGCCAGCAGAATACCGGGACAGGGAGTAGATACGCAGTATTTT
>TRBJ2-5|TRBV5-4|-|TRBD1
CASSFRRQGAGETQYF
TGTGCCAGCAGCTTCCGGCGACAGGGGGCAGGAGAGACCCAGTACTTC
>TRBJ1-3|TRBV19|once|-
CASSKRRNSGNTIYF
TGTGCCAGTAGTAAACGACGTAACTCTGGAAACACCATATATTTT
>TRBJ1-1|TRBV28|-|TRBD1
CASSWDREGPNTEAFF
TGTGCCAGCAGTTGGGACAGGGAAGGTCCCAACACTGAAGCTTTCTTT
>TRBJ2-3|TRBV27|once|TRBD2
CASSPWGTSGSTDTQYF
TGTGCCAGCAGTCCCTGGGGGACTAGCGGGTCCACAGATACGCAGTATTTT
>TRBJ1-1|TRBV4-1|-|TRBD1
CASSRGQGRTEAFF
TGCGCCAGCAGCCGAGGACAGGGACGGACTGAAGCTTTCTTT
>TRBJ2-3|TRBV7-2|-|TRBD2
CASSSGLAPDTQYF
TGTGCCAGCAGCTCCGGACTAGCACCAGATACGCAGTATTTT
>TRBJ2-5|TRBV9|-|TRBD2
CASSSPREAGGLGETQYF
TGTGCCAGCAGCTCACCGAGAGAAGCGGGGGGGCTAGGAGAGACCCAGTACTTC
>TRBJ2-2|TRBV10-1|-|-
CASSDGGNTGELFF
TGCGCCAGCAGTGATGGAGGGAACACCGGGGAGCTGTTTTTT
>TRBJ2-3|TRBV18|-|-
CASSPRGGNTDTQYF
TGTGCCAGCTCACCAAGGGGGGGAAACACAGATACGCAGTATTTT
>TRBJ2-6|TRBV28|-|-
CASSPGDSGANVLTF
TGTGCCAGCAGTCCCGGGGACTCTGGGGCCAACGTCCTGACTTTC
>TRBJ2-7|TRBV5-1|-|-
CASSFMGPYLSYEQYF
TGCGCCAGCAGCTTCATGGGACCCTACCTCTCCTACGAGCAGTACTTC
>TRBJ2-4|TRBV6-5|-|TRBD1
CASSRQGLAKNIQYF
TGTGCCAGCAGTAGACAGGGGTTAGCCAAAAACATTCAGTACTTC
>TRBJ2-1|TRBV2|-|TRBD1
CASSDSVNRGPYNEQFF
TGTGCCAGCAGTGACTCCGTTAACAGGGGGCCCTACAATGAGCAGTTCTTC
>TRBJ2-4|TRBV5-5|-|TRBD2
CASSLVGLAGGIAKNIQYF
TGTGCCAGCAGCTTGGTAGGATTAGCGGGGGGCATAGCCAAAAACATTCAGTACTTC
>TRBJ1-2|TRBV6-5|once|-
CASSYGGPYYGYTF
TGTGCCAGCAGTTACGGGGGCCCATACTATGGCTACACCTTC
>TRBJ2-2|TRBV25-1|-|-
CASSEWGGRTGELFF
TGTGCCAGCAGTGAATGGGGCGGGCGGACCGGGGAGCTGTTTTTT
>TRBJ2-3|TRBV10-3|-|TRBD2
CAISDPRGGGTDTQYF
TGTGCCATCAGTGACCCGCGGGGGGGAGGCACAGATACGCAGTATTTT
>TRBJ1-1|TRBV4-1|few|-
CASSQDGLSRAFF
TGCGCCAGCAGCCAAGACGGCTTGTCGAGAGCTTTCTTT
>TRBJ2-5|TRBV10-3|-|TRBD1
CAISPGDRVQETQYF
TGTGCCATCAGCCCTGGGGACAGGGTCCAAGAGACCCAGTACTTC
>TRBJ1-2|TRBV2|once|-
CAQRRARSCANYGYTF
TGTGCCCAGCGACGGGCCCGCTCTTGCGCTAACTATGGCTACACCTTC
>TRBJ2-3|TRBV6-5|-|TRBD2
CASSYSRLAGDTQYF
TGTGCCAGCAGTTACTCGAGGCTAGCGGGGGATACGCAGTATTTT
>TRBJ1-1|TRBV29-1|-|TRBD1
CSVDLGQGADEAFF
TGCAGCGTTGACCTTGGACAGGGGGCCGATGAAGCTTTCTTT
>TRBJ2-7|TRBV6-4|once|-
CASSKGVGYEQYF
TGTGCCAGCAGTAAGGGAGTCGGGTACGAGCAGTACTTC
>TRBJ2-5|TRBV28|-|TRBD2
CASSFETSVATQYF
TGTGCCAGCAGTTTTGAGACTAGCGTCGCGACCCAGTACTTC
>TRBJ1-5|TRBV2|-|-
CASSALHRDYSNQPQHF
TGTGCCAGCAGTGCCTTACACAGGGACTATAGCAATCAGCCCCAGCATTTT
>TRBJ1-1|TRBV6-6|-|-
CASSFRRAGDTEAFF
TGTGCCAGCAGTTTCCGGAGAGCAGGGGACACTGAAGCTTTCTTT
>TRBJ2-1|TRBV5-1|once|-
CASSALQGNEQFF
TGCGCCAGCAGCGCGTTACAGGGTAATGAGCAGTTCTTC
>TRBJ2-5|TRBV29-1|-|-
CSVAELKEVGQETQYF
TGCAGCGTTGCGGAATTGAAGGAAGTAGGACAAGAGACCCAGTACTTC
>TRBJ2-1|TRBV10-1|-|-
CASRSGLPMPEQFF
TGCGCCAGCAGATCGGGACTCCCGATGCCTGAGCAGTTCTTC
>TRBJ1-2|TRBV12-5|-|-
CASGLTERQFPEGYTF
TGTGCTAGTGGTTTGACAGAAAGGCAGTTCCCGGAGGGCTACACCTTC
>TRBJ2-5|TRBV5-1|-|TRBD2
CASSLCRGGRLETQYF
TGCGCCAGCAGCTTGTGCCGGGGGGGCCGTTTGGAGACCCAGTACTTC
>TRBJ2-4|TRBV29-1|-|-
CSVEYPTGNIQYF
TGCAGCGTTGAATACCCCACAGGGAACATTCAGTACTTC
>TRBJ2-2|TRBV5-1|-|-
CASSSTQQGPGELFF
TGCGCCAGCAGCTCCACTCAACAGGGCCCCGGGGAGCTGTTTTTT
>TRBJ2-7|TRBV7-2|-|-
CASSLAVAAYEQYF
TGTGCCAGCAGCTTAGCTGTAGCGGCCTACGAGCAGTACTTC
>TRBJ1-6|TRBV19|-|-
CASSRRGVSYNSPLHF
TGTGCCAGTAGTAGGAGGGGGGTCTCCTATAATTCACCCCTCCACTTT
>TRBJ2-2|TRBV4-1|-|-
CASSRSGNTGELFF
TGCGCCAGCAGCCGCAGCGGGAACACCGGGGAGCTGTTTTTT
>TRBJ2-1|TRBV6-6|-|-
CASSYPKREQFF
TGTGCCAGCAGTTACCCCAAGCGTGAGCAGTTCTTC
>TRBJ1-3|TRBV5-1|-|-
CASRDDGSGNTIYF
TGCGCCAGCAGAGACGACGGATCTGGAAACACCATATATTTT